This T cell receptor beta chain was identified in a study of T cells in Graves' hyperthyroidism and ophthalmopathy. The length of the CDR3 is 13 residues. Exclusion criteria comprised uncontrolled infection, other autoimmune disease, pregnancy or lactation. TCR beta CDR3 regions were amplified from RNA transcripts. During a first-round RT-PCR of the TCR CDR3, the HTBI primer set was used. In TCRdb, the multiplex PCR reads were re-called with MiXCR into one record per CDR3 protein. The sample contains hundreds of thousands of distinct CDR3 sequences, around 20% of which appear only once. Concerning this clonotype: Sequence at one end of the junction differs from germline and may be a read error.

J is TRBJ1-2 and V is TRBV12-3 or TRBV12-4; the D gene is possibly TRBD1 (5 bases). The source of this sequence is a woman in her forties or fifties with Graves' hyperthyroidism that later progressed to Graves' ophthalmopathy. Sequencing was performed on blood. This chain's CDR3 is CASSLQGSYGHTF. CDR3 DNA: TGTGCCAGCAGTTTGCAGGGCTCATATGGCCACACCTTC.